Sequencing of this TCR beta chain was carried out in a study of a mutant IDH1 vaccine in newly diagnosed glioma. In the study overall: The sex distribution of treated patients was approximately 62% male and about 38% female, with a mean age of roughly 40 years. Before enrollment, the patients had been treated with radiotherapy alone, temozolomide alone, or both together. Most of them had received both.

Data came from immunoSEQ multiplex PCR; TCRdb stores just in-frame clones and leaves some out. The sample gives about 27,000 clones, roughly 93% of which show up once; 1% to 1.5% is in the top ten. The CDR3 covers 11 residues. V was pared by 0 bases and J by 6 bases, with 6 bases between. Germline values: CDR1 SQVTM, CDR2 ANQGSEA. The time point is: baseline, week 1 (first vaccination visit). Treatment of the sample: pre-vaccination baseline after standard-of-care therapy. The sequence was obtained from a man aged 35-49 years with glioma. The chain uses TRBV29-1 and TRBJ2-7; D unresolved. The starting material was PBMCs, obtained from a glioma patient treated with radiotherapy, temozolomide or both. The CDR3 here is CSVEDPLEQYF. In nucleotides, the CDR3 is TGCAGCGTTGAAGACCCCCTCGAGCAGTACTTC.